The 27 T cell receptor beta chains below all came from one sample that was sequenced in a study of beta chain features in type 1 diabetes. Overall study results and limits: TCRB CDR3s were moderately but significantly shorter in Type 1 diabetes patients in all four CD4+ subsets.

Expressed TCRB transcripts were sequenced after all isolated RNA was converted to cDNA. TCRdb's copy holds only in-frame clones and misses some; the assay was immunoSEQ multiplex PCR. The sample has around 150,000 clones; about 9.4% are singletons. No antigens are known for them. Sequenced material: central memory CD4+ T cells from blood. The receptor set was obtained from a man aged 25 to 45 with type 1 diabetes.

V and J are TRBV4-2 and TRBJ1-4, with TRBD1 matching 11 bases. This CDR3 region has 14 residues. The V gene end was trimmed by 6 bases and the J gene end by 8 bases; junction bases not matched to a gene: 5. CDR1 is LGHNA, CDR2 YNFKEQ, per germline. The CDR3 sequence is CASRGQGDGEKLFF. The DNA of the CDR3 is TGTGCCAGCAGGGGACAGGGGGATGGCGAAAAACTGTTTTTT.

This clone has a handful of counts. The chain combines TRBV12-5 with TRBJ2-3, with 8 nucleotides matching TRBD1. Trimming removed 6 bases from V and 5 bases from J; junction bases left unmatched: 7. CDR3 length equals 14 residues. Germline assignment: CDR1 LGHNT and CDR2 FRNRAP. CDR3 region: CASGSGQGVDTQYF. DNA for the CDR3: TGTGCTAGTGGATCCGGACAGGGTGTAGATACGCAGTATTTT.

V gene TRBV6-5 combines with J gene TRBJ2-3, with TRBD1 matching 9 bases. The germline gives CDR1 MNHEY, CDR2 SVGAGI. The CDR3 contains 15 residues. V was clipped by 6 bases and J by 3 bases; unmatched bases: 7. In DNA, the CDR3 is TGTGCCAGCAGCCGCGGACAGGGGAGGACAGATACGCAGTATTTT. Amino acid sequence: CASSRGQGRTDTQYF.

The chain combines TRBV14 with TRBJ2-1; 7 positions match TRBD1. There are 13 residues in the CDR3. Looked up from germline, CDR1 is SGHDN and CDR2 is FVKESK. Germline trimming cut 1 base from V and 15 bases from J; bases unmatched to any gene: 9. The CDR3 DNA sequence: TGTGCCAGCAGCCAAGGATTCGGCAGGGGGATGTTCTTC. The encoded protein is CASSQGFGRGMFF. The full variable domain, completed using reference TRBV14 and TRBJ2-1, is EAGVTQFPSHSVIEKGQTVTLRCDPISGHDNLYWYRRVMGKEIKFLLHFVKESKQDESGMPNNRFLAERTGGTYSTLKVQPAELEDSGVYFCASSQGFGRGMFFGPGTRLTVL.

This rearrangement joins TRBV7-2 to TRBJ2-1; 11 bases line up with TRBD2. Germline values: CDR1 SGHTA, CDR2 FQGNSA. The CDR3 is made up of 16 amino acids. After removal of 1 base from V and 5 bases from J, the junction contained 4 bases not matched to a gene. The CDR3 is CASSLGIAGGNNEQFF. CDR3 nucleotides: TGTGCCAGCAGCTTAGGAATAGCGGGAGGGAACAATGAGCAGTTCTTC.

The rearrangement links TRBV27 to TRBJ1-5; D perhaps matches TRBD1 (5 bases). Germline values: CDR1 MNHEY, CDR2 SMNVEV (reference sequence). V lost 8 bases, J lost 7 bases, and 15 bases lay in between. CDR3 length: 13 amino acids. The CDR3 loop reads CASGGSGEQPQHF. The CDR3 DNA is TGTGCCAGCGGAGGTTCGGGGGAACAGCCCCAGCATTTT.

This clone was recorded a few times. The chain carries TRBV5-4 and TRBJ2-4; 14 nucleotides agree with TRBD2. Germline CDR1 and CDR2: SGHNT and YYREEE (reference sequence). The CDR3 loop spans 14 amino acids. V lost 4 bases to trimming and J lost 15 bases; unmatched junction nucleotides: 9. CDR3 in DNA: TGTGCCAGCAGCAAGGGGACTAGCGGGAGCCCTCTGTACTTC. It is translated as CASSKGTSGSPLYF.

The V call is TRBV6-6, the J call TRBJ2-3; a weak D match, TRBD2 (5 bases). Trimming shortened V by 5 bases and J by 0 bases, and 9 bases separated the two germline ends. The CDR3 runs 14 residues. In germline, CDR1 is MNHNY, CDR2 SVGAGI (reference sequence). The CDR3 sequence is CASSSGASTDTQYF. CDR3 coding DNA: TGTGCCAGCAGTAGCGGTGCTAGCACAGATACGCAGTATTTT.

The rearrangement joins TRBV18 to TRBJ1-5; 8 bases are shared with TRBD1. Germline values: CDR1 KGHSH, CDR2 LQKENI. The CDR3 sequence is 15 residues long. The V and J ends lost 3 bases and 0 bases, in that order; junction bases with no gene match: 1. The CDR3 sequence is CASSPGQVSNQPQHF. The CDR3 nucleotides are TGTGCCAGCTCACCGGGACAGGTTAGCAATCAGCCCCAGCATTTT.

This clone was seen many times. The V call is TRBV21-1, the J call TRBJ2-3; the DNA was not used to check the table's D call, TRBD2. TRBV21-1 corresponds to a pseudogene. The CDR3 runs 13 residues. Written as DNA, the CDR3 is TGTGCCAGCAGCAAGCGGGGGATAGATACGCAGTATTTT. As protein: CASSKRGIDTQYF.

There are a few counts of this clone. The chain joins TRBV5-4 to TRBJ1-2, with a tentative D call TRBD1 (5 bases). This CDR3 has 16 amino acids. The ends were cut back, 4 bases at V and 3 bases at J, with 19 bases in the middle. Germline CDR1 and CDR2: SGHNT and YYREEE (reference sequence). Here the CDR3 DNA reads TGTGCCAGCAGCCCGACCGCGGGAGGGGCTTACTATGGCTACACCTTC. Protein sequence: CASSPTAGGAYYGYTF.

This clone was recorded many times. The chain employs TRBV29-1 and TRBJ1-2; 7 bases fit TRBD1. In germline, CDR1 is SQVTM, CDR2 ANQGSEA. This CDR3 comprises 13 residues. With 4 bases clipped from V and 6 bases from J, the junction kept 8 bases outside the gene matches. CDR3: CSVGKGGANGYTF. The CDR3 DNA reads TGCAGCGTTGGAAAAGGGGGCGCAAATGGCTACACCTTC.

The table lists this clone with a few counts. This chain links TRBV6-5 with TRBJ2-7, with TRBD2 as a possible D gene (5 bases). Germline V gives CDR1 MNHEY, CDR2 SVGAGI. The V end was cut by 5 bases, the J end by 7 bases, with 15 bases between. The CDR3 has 13 residues. The CDR3 protein is CASSLAREGEQYF. The CDR3, as DNA: TGTGCCAGCAGTCTCGCGAGGGAAGGAGAGCAGTACTTC.

V gene TRBV7-9 combines with J gene TRBJ2-5; D not resolved. This CDR3 is 13 amino acids long. Trimming removed 3 bases from V and 5 bases from J, with 10 bases in between. CDR1 and CDR2 from the germline V gene are SEHNR and FQNEAQ (reference sequence). This chain's CDR3 is CASSLAGLETQYF. The CDR3 bases are TGTGCCAGCAGCTTGGCTGGTCTCGAGACCCAGTACTTC.

The gene calls are TRBV9 and TRBJ1-5; 9 bases match TRBD1. The germline gives CDR1 SGDLS, CDR2 YYNGEE. V lost 4 bases and J lost 6; bases outside the gene matches: 11. This CDR3 comprises 16 residues. For the CDR3, the DNA is TGTGCCAGCAGCCCCGGGACAGGGTATTCGGGTCAGCCCCAGCATTTT. Its protein is CASSPGTGYSGQPQHF.

This chain connects TRBV7-8 to TRBJ1-3; 9 positions agree with TRBD1. With 3 bases clipped from V and 5 bases from J, the junction kept 5 bases outside the gene matches. The length of the CDR3 is 15 residues. Germline lookup yields CDR1 SGHVS and CDR2 FQNEAQ. CDR3 region: CASSFQGTGRNTIYF. DNA for the CDR3: TGTGCCAGCAGCTTCCAGGGGACAGGGAGAAACACCATATATTTT.

This clone was seen only a few times. The chain couples TRBV5-4 to TRBJ2-2, with D possibly TRBD1 on 6 matching bases. Germline-derived CDR1 and CDR2 are SGHNT and YYREEE (reference sequence). The V and J ends lost 0 bases and 4 bases respectively, with 7 bases between them. The CDR3 consists of 14 residues. The CDR3 spells CASSLGGGTGELFF. Written as DNA, the CDR3 is TGTGCCAGCAGCTTGGGAGGGGGCACCGGGGAGCTGTTTTTT.

This clone appeared a few times. The chain couples TRBV18 to TRBJ2-7; 8 positions agree with TRBD1. Germline loops: CDR1 KGHSH, CDR2 LQKENI. J lost 3 bases, V lost 3 bases, and 4 bases had no gene match. The CDR3 extends over 14 amino acids. The CDR3 protein is CASSPNRGDYEQYF. CDR3 DNA sequence: TGTGCCAGCTCACCGAACAGGGGGGACTACGAGCAGTACTTC.

The CDR3 protein is CASTASGLNTGELFF. CDR3 coding DNA: TGTGCCAGCACGGCTAGCGGGCTCAACACCGGGGAGCTGTTTTTT. V and J are TRBV9 and TRBJ2-2, with 8 bases lining up with TRBD2. CDR1 and CDR2 (germline): SGDLS, YYNGEE. The length of the CDR3 is 15 residues. Trimming took 6 bases from V and 2 from J; bases not matched to a gene: 6.

This clone was seen a few times. J is TRBJ2-7 and V is TRBV4-2; 14 bases are a match to TRBD2. Germline V gene data show CDR1 as LGHNA and CDR2 as YNFKEQ. This CDR3 is built from 16 residues. The ends lost 1 base at V and 4 bases at J; junction bases unmatched: 3. DNA for the CDR3: TGTGCCAGCAGCCAAGGGGGACTAGCGGGAGCGTACGAGCAGTACTTC. Its translation is CASSQGGLAGAYEQYF.

The CDR3 DNA sequence: TGTGCCAGCAGCGCACCGGGACAGGGTGATGGCTACACCTTC. The encoded protein is CASSAPGQGDGYTF. The chain carries TRBV9 and TRBJ1-2; 9 bases map to TRBD1. V shed 3 bases and J 6 bases; nucleotides not matched to a gene: 6. The CDR3 runs to 14 residues. CDR1 is SGDLS, CDR2 YYNGEE, per germline.

This clone was found a few times. At the DNA level, this CDR3 is encoded by other sequences in the same sample as well. The gene calls are TRBV5-4 and TRBJ2-5; TRBD1 matches 7 bases. The J segment lost 3 bases and the V segment lost 0 bases, leaving 2 bases of the junction unmatched. Germline assignment: CDR1 SGHNT and CDR2 YYREEE (reference sequence). The CDR3 consists of 14 residues. The CDR3 sequence is CASSLGQGEETQYF. The CDR3 DNA follows: TGTGCCAGCAGCTTGGGACAGGGAGAAGAGACCCAGTACTTC.

This clone was detected only a few times. The chain recombines TRBV30 with TRBJ1-1; a weak D match, TRBD1 (6 bases). CDR1 and CDR2 (germline): GTSNPN, SVGIG (reference sequence). The V end lost 4 bases, the J end lost 1 base, and 16 bases lay between the germline ends. CDR3 length: 15 amino acids. CDR3 nucleotide sequence: TGTGCCTGGAATTCGAAGGACAGCGCGAACACTGAAGCTTTCTTT. It codes for CAWNSKDSANTEAFF.

This clone was observed a handful of times. The chain uses TRBV6-1 and TRBJ1-1; 9 nucleotides align to TRBD1. The V gene's germline CDR1 is MNHNS and CDR2 SASEGT. This CDR3 has 12 amino acids. V lost 7 bases to trimming and J lost 11 bases; unmatched junction nucleotides: 8. CDR3 nucleotides: TGTGCCAGCATTGGACAGGGGAGATGGGCTTTCTTT. Translated, it gives CASIGQGRWAFF.

The chain recombines TRBV9 with TRBJ2-1; 8 bases fit TRBD2. The germline V gene encodes CDR1 SGDLS and CDR2 YYNGEE. The CDR3 extends over 15 amino acids. The J segment lost 10 bases and the V segment lost 2 bases, leaving 11 bases of the junction unmatched. The CDR3 here is CASSVGGTRHGEQFF. Here the CDR3 DNA reads TGTGCCAGCAGCGTTGGAGGGACTAGACACGGCGAGCAGTTCTTC.

V is TRBV7-6 and J is TRBJ2-1, with 8 positions matching TRBD2. The CDR3 covers 16 residues. V shed 4 bases, J shed 9 bases, and the junction held 14 bases outside the gene matches. Germline V gives CDR1 SGHVS, CDR2 FNYEAQ. Here the CDR3 reads CASSWGAGVFGGEQFF. The CDR3 coding sequence is TGTGCCAGCAGCTGGGGAGCGGGAGTATTTGGGGGTGAGCAGTTCTTC.

With regard to this clone: Other DNA sequences from this sample encode an identical CDR3 as well. This sequence joins TRBV6-1 and TRBJ2-6; D unresolved. The CDR3 consists of 13 residues. With 6 bases removed from V and 0 bases from J, the gap between germline ends came to 3 bases. CDR1 MNHNS and CDR2 SASEGT come from the germline V gene. In nucleotides, the CDR3 is TGTGCCAGCAGCGTCTCTGGGGCCAACGTCCTGACTTTC. Residues: CASSVSGANVLTF.